Each of the 14 T cell receptor beta chains below was sequenced from the same sample in a study of cytomegalovirus exposure and HLA in healthy donors. Amplification used 60 Vbeta primers and 13 Jbeta primers. Clones were read by immunoSEQ multiplex PCR, and TCRdb kept only the in-frame ones, dropping some. Counted here are 55,000 to 65,000 clones, about 90% occurring once; the ten biggest clones make up more than 1.3%. Sample: PBMCs. The receptors derive from a man in his thirties or forties in good health and CMV-seropositive.

In regard to this clone: Other DNA sequences within the sample encode an identical CDR3. V usage is TRBV9 and J usage is TRBJ1-1; D is undetermined. Germline CDR1 and CDR2: SGDLS and YYNGEE. The CDR3 is 13 amino acids. The V end was cut by 3 bases, the J end by 0 bases, with 6 bases between. DNA of the CDR3: TGTGCCAGCAGCGCTACAGTGAACACTGAAGCTTTCTTT. It encodes CASSATVNTEAFF.

The chain employs TRBV6-5 and TRBJ1-1, with D tentatively TRBD1 (6 bases). Trimming pared 6 bases from V and 2 bases from J, leaving 7 bases between. Per the germline V gene, CDR1 is MNHEY and CDR2 is SVGAGI. CDR3 length: 12 residues. The CDR3 nucleotides are TGTGCCAGCAGCAGGGGTAACACTGAAGCTTTCTTT. Encoded protein: CASSRGNTEAFF.

The table lists this clone with a count of one. The V gene is TRBV18, the J gene TRBJ1-2, with TRBD1 matching over 8 bases. The germline CDR1 and CDR2 sequences are KGHSH and LQKENI. V lost 8 bases and J lost 3; bases outside the gene matches: 5. The CDR3 runs to 13 residues. CDR3 sequence reads: CASTGQDDYGYTF. CDR3 DNA: TGTGCCAGCACGGGACAGGACGACTATGGCTACACCTTC.

This clone appeared a single time. This chain connects TRBV6-5 to TRBJ2-7; possible D gene TRBD1, 7 bases. The CDR3 has 11 residues. The V and J ends lost 6 bases and 8 bases respectively, with 11 bases between them. Per germline, CDR1 MNHEY and CDR2 SVGAGI. The CDR3 DNA is TGTGCCAGCAGGCGGGACAGTCAGCAGTACTTC. Translation: CASRRDSQQYF.

This chain uses TRBV14 with TRBJ2-3; D not resolved. The CDR3 sequence is 14 residues long. V dropped 4 bases and J dropped 2 bases, with 10 bases sitting between them. Looked up from germline, CDR1 is SGHDN and CDR2 is FVKESK. The CDR3 protein is CASSLIRFTDTQYF. The CDR3 nucleotides are TGTGCCAGCAGCCTTATCCGGTTCACAGATACGCAGTATTTT.

The chain is built from TRBV5-1 and TRBJ2-7, with 7 bases aligning to TRBD1. The length of the CDR3 is 16 residues. Looked up from germline, CDR1 is SGHRS and CDR2 is YFSETQ. Unmatched junction bases numbered 6, after V lost 0 bases and J lost 0 bases. The chain's CDR3 is CASSLGGTVLSYEQYF. DNA for the CDR3: TGCGCCAGCAGCTTGGGGGGGACAGTCCTCTCCTACGAGCAGTACTTC. Variable domain in full (rest from reference TRBV5-1 and TRBJ2-7): KAGVTQTPRYLIKTRGQQVTLSCSPISGHRSVSWYQQTPGQGLQFLFEYFSETQRNKGNFPGRFSGRQFSNSRSEMNVSTLELGDSALYLCASSLGGTVLSYEQYFGPGTRLTVT.

The chain uses TRBV28 and TRBJ2-2, with D perhaps TRBD2 (5 bases). The CDR3 totals 16 residues. Germline-derived CDR1 and CDR2 are MDHEN and SYDVKM. Trimming cost V 2 bases and J 1 base, with 11 bases left between them. CDR3 coding DNA: TGTGCCAGCAGTTTAGAACGGGATAAGAACACCGGGGAGCTGTTTTTT. It encodes CASSLERDKNTGELFF.

The gene calls are TRBV29-1 and TRBJ2-7; D uncertain. The CDR3 sequence is 11 residues long. Per germline, CDR1 SQVTM and CDR2 ANQGSEA. Trimming stripped 2 bases from V and 3 bases from J, with 5 bases between. The CDR3 coding sequence is TGCAGCGTTGAATCTAACTACGAGCAGTACTTC. Its protein is CSVESNYEQYF.

The chain employs TRBV6-6 and TRBJ2-7; no firm D call. The length of the CDR3 is 13 residues. In germline, CDR1 is MNHNY, CDR2 SVGAGI (reference sequence). V was shortened by 5 bases and J by 2 bases, with 10 bases between the two germline ends. The CDR3: CASSGQVPYEQYF. CDR3 nucleotides: TGTGCCAGCAGTGGTCAGGTTCCCTACGAGCAGTACTTC.

V gene TRBV4-2 combines with J gene TRBJ1-2; D might be TRBD1 (6 bases). The V end lost 2 bases, the J end lost 5 bases, and 15 bases lay between the germline ends. The CDR3 contains 15 residues. The germline V gene has CDR1 LGHNA and CDR2 YNFKEQ. CDR3 nucleotide sequence: TGTGCCAGCAGCCAACGACAGGTTCAGGGGTATGGCTACACCTTC. Encoded protein: CASSQRQVQGYGYTF.

The chain is built from TRBV9 and TRBJ2-2; D is possibly TRBD2 (6 bases). The V end was cut by 4 bases, the J end by 4 bases, with 14 bases between. Looked up from germline, CDR1 is SGDLS and CDR2 is YYNGEE. The CDR3 covers 15 residues. CDR3 bases: TGTGCCAGCAGCCCCCGGGACTCCCTCACCGGGGAGCTGTTTTTT. Translating it yields CASSPRDSLTGELFF.

This chain joins TRBV5-1 and TRBJ2-2, with 10 bases lining up with TRBD2. There are 15 residues in the CDR3. Germline CDR1 reads SGHRS; CDR2 reads YFSETQ. V gave up 0 bases and J gave up 5 bases; unmatched junction bases: 1. CDR3 sequence (DNA): TGCGCCAGCAGCTTGGAAGCGGGGGGGACCGGGGAGCTGTTTTTT. It translates to CASSLEAGGTGELFF.

The chain carries TRBV28 and TRBJ2-3; TRBD1 is a possible D gene (6 bases). Germline V CDR1 and CDR2: MDHEN, SYDVKM. The CDR3 is 17 amino acids. Trimming left V 2 bases short and J 1 base short, with 16 bases between. The CDR3 nucleotides are TGTGCCAGCAGTTTAAAAACAGGGAGATCTCGCACAGATACGCAGTATTTT. This sequence encodes CASSLKTGRSRTDTQYF.

The chain recombines TRBV18 with TRBJ2-1, with 8 bases matching TRBD2. The junction had 11 bases not matched to a gene; V was cut back by 6 bases and J by 10 bases. Germline V gene sequence: CDR1 KGHSH, CDR2 LQKENI. This CDR3 contains 14 residues. The CDR3 protein is CASSPTSGTLEQFF. CDR3 sequence (DNA): TGTGCCAGCTCGCCCACTAGCGGAACCCTCGAGCAGTTCTTC.